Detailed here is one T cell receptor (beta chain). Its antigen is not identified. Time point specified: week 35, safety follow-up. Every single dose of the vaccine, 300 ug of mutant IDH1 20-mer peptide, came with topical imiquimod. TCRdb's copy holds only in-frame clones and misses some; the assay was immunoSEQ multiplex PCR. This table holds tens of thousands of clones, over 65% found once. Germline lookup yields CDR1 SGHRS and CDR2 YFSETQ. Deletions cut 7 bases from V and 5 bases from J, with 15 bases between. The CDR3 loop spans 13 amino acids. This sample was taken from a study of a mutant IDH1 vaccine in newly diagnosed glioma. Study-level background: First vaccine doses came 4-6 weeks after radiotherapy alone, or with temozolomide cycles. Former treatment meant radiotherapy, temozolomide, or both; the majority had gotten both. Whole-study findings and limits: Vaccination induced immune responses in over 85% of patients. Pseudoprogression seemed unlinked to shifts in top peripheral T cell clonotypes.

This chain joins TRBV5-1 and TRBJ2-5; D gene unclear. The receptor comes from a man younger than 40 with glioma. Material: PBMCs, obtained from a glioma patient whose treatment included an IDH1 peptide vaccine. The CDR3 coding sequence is TGCGCCAGCGCGCCCGCCCGAAGGGAGACCCAGTACTTC. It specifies CASAPARRETQYF.